The text below deals with one T cell receptor beta chain. Its antigen is unknown. This record comes from a study of neoadjuvant anti-PD-1 for oral cavity cancer. Study-wide context: Patients without progression got a fourth dose around day 43. Findings of the study overall: TCR analyses covered only a few patients per response group.

Only in-frame clones appear in the TCRdb table, and some are missing; sequencing was by immunoSEQ multiplex PCR. The repertoire holds some 70,000 clones, approximately 85% seen once, with roughly 3.4% in the top ten. Time point described: after neoadjuvant nivolumab, at surgical resection. Patients had newly diagnosed, untreated stage II-IVA oral cavity squamous cell carcinoma. PBMCs were not maintained or expanded in culture before analysis. This CDR3 has 16 amino acids. V was clipped by 7 bases and J by 1 base, with 20 bases between them. Germline CDR1 and CDR2: SQVTM and ANQGSEA. This sample comprised PBMCs, obtained after nivolumab (anti-PD-1) treatment. This chain connects TRBV29-1 to TRBJ1-5; possibly TRBD1 for D (6 bases). The TCR comes from a person between 40 and 85 years old with oral cavity squamous cell carcinoma. The CDR3 region is CSATTPGGTSNQPQHF. The CDR3, as DNA: TGCAGCGCGACGACTCCCGGGGGCACGAGCAATCAGCCCCAGCATTTT.